This T cell receptor beta chain was recorded in a study of breast tumors, draining lymph nodes, adjacent tissues. V lost 3 bases to trimming and J lost 8 bases, with 13 bases between them. The CDR3 is made up of 14 amino acids. The germline V gene has CDR1 MDHEN and CDR2 SYDVKM. Axillary draining lymph nodes of breast cancer patients supplied the node samples. In its sample, this clonotype was seen many times. TCRdb reprocessed the multiplex PCR reads with MiXCR, giving one entry per CDR3 protein. The table includes about 89,000 distinct CDR3 sequences, around 29% detected once. Sequencing used axillary lymph node tissue. This receptor was obtained from a female donor with breast cancer. Some clones in this sample may be carry-over from other donors' samples. V is TRBV28 and J is TRBJ1-4; D may be TRBD1 (5 bases). DNA of the CDR3: TGTGCCAGCAGTTTCCAGGGCCGAGAAGAAAAACTGTTTTTT. Translated: CASSFQGREEKLFF.